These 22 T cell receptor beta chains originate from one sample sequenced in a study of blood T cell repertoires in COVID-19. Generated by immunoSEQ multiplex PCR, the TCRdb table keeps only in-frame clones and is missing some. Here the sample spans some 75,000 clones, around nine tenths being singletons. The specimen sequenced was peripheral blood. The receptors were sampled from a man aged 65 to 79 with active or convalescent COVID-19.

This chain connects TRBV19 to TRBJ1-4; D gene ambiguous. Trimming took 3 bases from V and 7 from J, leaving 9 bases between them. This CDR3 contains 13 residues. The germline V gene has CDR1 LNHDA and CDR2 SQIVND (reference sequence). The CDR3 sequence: CASSMREAEKLFF. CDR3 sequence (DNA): TGTGCCAGTAGTATGAGGGAAGCTGAAAAACTGTTTTTT.

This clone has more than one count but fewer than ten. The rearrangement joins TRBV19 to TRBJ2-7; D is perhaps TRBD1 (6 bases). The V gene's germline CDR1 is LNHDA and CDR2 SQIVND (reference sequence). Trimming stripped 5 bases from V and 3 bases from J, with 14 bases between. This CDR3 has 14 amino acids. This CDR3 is CASSVGQFNYEQYF. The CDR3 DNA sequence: TGTGCCAGTAGTGTAGGACAGTTCAACTACGAGCAGTACTTC.

CDR3 nucleotide sequence: TGTGCCAGCAGCTTTTTTCACCCCGGGGCAGGGGGCACTGAAGCTTTCTTT. This sequence encodes CASSFFHPGAGGTEAFF. V usage is TRBV11-2 and J usage is TRBJ1-1; 7 bases are shared with TRBD1. The CDR3 runs 17 residues. J gave up 4 bases and V 3 bases, and 14 bases lay outside the gene matches. From germline, CDR1 is SGHAT and CDR2 FQNNGV.

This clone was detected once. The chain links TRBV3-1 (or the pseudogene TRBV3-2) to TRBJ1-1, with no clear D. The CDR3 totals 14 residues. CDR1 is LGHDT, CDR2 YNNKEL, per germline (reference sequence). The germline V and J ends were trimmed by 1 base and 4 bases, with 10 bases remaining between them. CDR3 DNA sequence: TGTGCCAGCAGCCAAGGGAGCGGGCGCACTGAAGCTTTCTTT. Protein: CASSQGSGRTEAFF.

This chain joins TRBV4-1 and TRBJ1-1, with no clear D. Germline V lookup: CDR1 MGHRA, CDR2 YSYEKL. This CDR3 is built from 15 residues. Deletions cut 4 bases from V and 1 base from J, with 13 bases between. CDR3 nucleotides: TGCGCCAGCAGCCCCGCGGGATCGGGGAACACTGAAGCTTTCTTT. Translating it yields CASSPAGSGNTEAFF.

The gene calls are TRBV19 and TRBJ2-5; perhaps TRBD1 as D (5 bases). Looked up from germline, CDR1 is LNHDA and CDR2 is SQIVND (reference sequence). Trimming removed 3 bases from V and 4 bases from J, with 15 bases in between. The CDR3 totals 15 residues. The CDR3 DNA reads TGTGCCAGTAGTATCAACCCGGACACCTCAGAGACCCAGTACTTC. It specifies CASSINPDTSETQYF.

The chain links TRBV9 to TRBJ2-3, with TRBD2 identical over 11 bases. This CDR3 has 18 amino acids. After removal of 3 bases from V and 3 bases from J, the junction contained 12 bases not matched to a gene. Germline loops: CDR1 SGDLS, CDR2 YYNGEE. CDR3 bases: TGTGCCAGCAGCGACCGGGGACTAGCGGATAAAGGGACAGATACGCAGTATTTT. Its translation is CASSDRGLADKGTDTQYF.

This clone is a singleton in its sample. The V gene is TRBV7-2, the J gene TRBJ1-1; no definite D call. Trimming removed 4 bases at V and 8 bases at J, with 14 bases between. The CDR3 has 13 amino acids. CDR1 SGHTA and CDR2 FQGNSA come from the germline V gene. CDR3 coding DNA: TGTGCCAGCAGCTGGAGGGTAGGAGCGGAAGCTTTCTTT. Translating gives CASSWRVGAEAFF.

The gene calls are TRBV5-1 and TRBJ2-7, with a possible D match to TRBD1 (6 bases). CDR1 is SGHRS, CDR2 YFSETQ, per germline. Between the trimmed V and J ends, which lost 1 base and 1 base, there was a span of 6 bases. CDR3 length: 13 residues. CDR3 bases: TGCGCCAGCAGCTTGACAGGGTCCTACGAGCAGTACTTC. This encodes CASSLTGSYEQYF.

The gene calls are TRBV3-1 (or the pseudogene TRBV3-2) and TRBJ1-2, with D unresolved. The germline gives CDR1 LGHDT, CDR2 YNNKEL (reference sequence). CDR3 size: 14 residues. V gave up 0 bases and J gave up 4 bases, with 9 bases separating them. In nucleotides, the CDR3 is TGTGCCAGCAGCCAAGACTCACAGATCTATGGCTACACCTTC. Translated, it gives CASSQDSQIYGYTF.

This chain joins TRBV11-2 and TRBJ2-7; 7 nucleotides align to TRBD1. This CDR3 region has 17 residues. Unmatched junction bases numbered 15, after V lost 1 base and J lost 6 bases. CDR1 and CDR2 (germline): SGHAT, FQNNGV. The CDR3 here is CASSLVPGGQGVREQYF. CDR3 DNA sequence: TGTGCCAGCAGCTTAGTTCCCGGTGGGCAGGGGGTTCGCGAGCAGTACTTC.

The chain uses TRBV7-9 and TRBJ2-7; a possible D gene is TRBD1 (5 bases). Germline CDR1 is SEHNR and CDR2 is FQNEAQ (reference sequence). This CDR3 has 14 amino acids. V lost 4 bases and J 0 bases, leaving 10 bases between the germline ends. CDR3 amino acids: CASSSTALSYEQYF. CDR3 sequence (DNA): TGTGCCAGCAGCTCGACAGCGCTCTCCTACGAGCAGTACTTC.

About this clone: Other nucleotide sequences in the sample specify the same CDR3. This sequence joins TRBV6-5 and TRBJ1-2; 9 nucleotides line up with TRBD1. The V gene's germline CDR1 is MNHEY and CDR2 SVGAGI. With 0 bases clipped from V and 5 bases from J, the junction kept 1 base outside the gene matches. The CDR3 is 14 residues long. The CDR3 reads CASSYSTGGYGYTF. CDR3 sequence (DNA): TGTGCCAGCAGTTACTCGACAGGGGGGTATGGCTACACCTTC.

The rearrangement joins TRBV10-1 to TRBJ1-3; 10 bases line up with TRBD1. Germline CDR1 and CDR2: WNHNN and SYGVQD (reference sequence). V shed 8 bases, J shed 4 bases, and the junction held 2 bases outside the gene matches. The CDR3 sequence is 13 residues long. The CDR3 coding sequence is TGCGCCAGCGGGACAGGGGTCGGAAACACCATATATTTT. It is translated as CASGTGVGNTIYF.

This CDR3 is CASSPPGLAGHETQYF. The CDR3 bases are TGTGCCAGCAGCCCGCCGGGACTAGCGGGACACGAGACCCAGTACTTC. The V gene is TRBV14, the J gene TRBJ2-5; TRBD2 matches 13 bases. In germline, CDR1 is SGHDN, CDR2 FVKESK. This CDR3 is built from 16 residues. V dropped 4 bases and J dropped 5; count of bases not matched to a gene: 7.

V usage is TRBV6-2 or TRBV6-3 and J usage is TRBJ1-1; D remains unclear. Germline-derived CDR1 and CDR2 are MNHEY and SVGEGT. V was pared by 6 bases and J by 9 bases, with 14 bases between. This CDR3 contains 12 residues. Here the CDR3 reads CASSPSGIKAFF. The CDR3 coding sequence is TGTGCCAGCAGCCCCTCGGGAATTAAAGCTTTCTTT.

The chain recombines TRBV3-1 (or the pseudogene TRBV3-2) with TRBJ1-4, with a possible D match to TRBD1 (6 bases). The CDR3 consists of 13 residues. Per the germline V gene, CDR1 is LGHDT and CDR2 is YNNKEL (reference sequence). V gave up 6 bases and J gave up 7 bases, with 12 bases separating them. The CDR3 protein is CASRQQGFEKLFF. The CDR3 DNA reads TGTGCCAGCAGGCAACAGGGTTTTGAAAAACTGTTTTTT.

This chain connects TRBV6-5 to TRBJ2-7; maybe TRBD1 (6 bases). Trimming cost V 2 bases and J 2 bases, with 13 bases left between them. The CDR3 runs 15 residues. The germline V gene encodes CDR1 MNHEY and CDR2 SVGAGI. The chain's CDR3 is CASSYAGTQAYEQYF. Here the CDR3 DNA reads TGTGCCAGCAGTTACGCCGGGACACAAGCCTACGAGCAGTACTTC.

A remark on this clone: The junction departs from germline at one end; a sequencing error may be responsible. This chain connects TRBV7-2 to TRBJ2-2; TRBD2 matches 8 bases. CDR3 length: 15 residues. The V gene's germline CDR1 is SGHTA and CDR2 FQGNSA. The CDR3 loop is CASSLAGRNTGELFF. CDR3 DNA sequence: TGTGCCAGCAGCCTAGCGGGCCGGAACACCGGGGAGCTGTTTTTT.

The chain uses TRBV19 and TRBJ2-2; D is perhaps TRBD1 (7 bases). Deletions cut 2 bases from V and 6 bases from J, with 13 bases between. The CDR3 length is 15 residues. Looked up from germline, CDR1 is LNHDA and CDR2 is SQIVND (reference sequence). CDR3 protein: CASSIRGQGAGELFF. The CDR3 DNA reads TGTGCCAGTAGTATACGGGGGCAGGGGGCCGGGGAGCTGTTTTTT.

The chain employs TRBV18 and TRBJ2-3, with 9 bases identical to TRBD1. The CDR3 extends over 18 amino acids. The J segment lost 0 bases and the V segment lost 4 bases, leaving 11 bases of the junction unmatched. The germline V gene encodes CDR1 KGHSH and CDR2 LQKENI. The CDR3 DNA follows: TGTGCCAGCTCACACGGACAGGGGAAAGGCTCAAGCACAGATACGCAGTATTTT. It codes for CASSHGQGKGSSTDTQYF.

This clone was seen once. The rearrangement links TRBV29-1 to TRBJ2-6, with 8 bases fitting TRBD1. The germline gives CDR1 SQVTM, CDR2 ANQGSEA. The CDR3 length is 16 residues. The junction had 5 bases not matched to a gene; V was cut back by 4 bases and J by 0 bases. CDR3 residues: CSVGGQVDSGANVLTF. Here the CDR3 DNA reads TGCAGCGTTGGGGGACAGGTTGACTCTGGGGCCAACGTCCTGACTTTC.